These 24 T cell receptor beta chains came from one sample sequenced in a study of T cell clonality in common variable immunodeficiency. Clones were sequenced by immunoSEQ multiplex PCR, and TCRdb holds only the in-frame ones, with some missing. The sample is made up of over 35,000 clones, none counted only once. Sample: peripheral blood mononuclear cells. The receptors come from a person between 18 and 75 years old in good health.

Ten or more counts support this clone. The sequenced fragment ends 3 residues before the CDR3 boundary, so the rest is inferred from the germline J gene. The V gene is TRBV30, the J gene TRBJ2-7; 9 bases map to TRBD2. The CDR3 length is 15 residues. Per the germline V gene, CDR1 is GTSNPN and CDR2 is SVGIG (reference sequence). V dropped 0 bases and J dropped 4; count of bases not matched to a gene: 7. The CDR3 bases that were read are TGTGCCTGGAGTGTACAACTAGCGGGTTATTACGAG. Translating gives CAWSVQLAGYYE. The entire CDR3 is CAWSVQLAGYYEQYF.

This clone was found a few times. The read gets to within 3 residues of the CDR3 end, and the germline J gene fills in the rest. The V gene is TRBV2, the J gene TRBJ2-2; 11 bases are a match to TRBD1. Germline CDR1 and CDR2: SNHLY and FYNNEI. With V trimmed by 8 bases and J by 5 bases, 4 bases remained unmatched. The CDR3 is made up of 14 amino acids. This chain's CDR3 is CASDGTGGTGELFF. Partial CDR3 DNA: TGTGCCAGCGATGGGACAGGGGGAACCGGGGAG. Complete variable domain (other parts from reference TRBV2 and TRBJ2-2): EPEVTQTPSHQVTQMGQEVILRCVPISNHLYFYWYRQILGQKVEFLVSFYNNEISEKSEIFDDQFSVERPDGSNFTLKIRSTKLEDSAMYFCASDGTGGTGELFFGEGSRLTVL.

This clone was observed at least ten times. The sequenced fragment ends 3 residues before the CDR3 boundary, so the rest is inferred from the germline J gene. This chain uses TRBV12-3 or TRBV12-4 with TRBJ1-4; 7 bases agree with TRBD1. This CDR3 is built from 14 residues. The V segment lost 6 bases and the J segment 6 bases; nucleotides outside the gene matches: 7. The CDR3 loop is CASRLTGVDEKLFF. The CDR3 bases that were read are TGTGCCAGCAGACTTACAGGGGTCGATGAAAAA.

This clone was seen many times. From the germline J gene comes the end of the CDR3, since the read stops 3 residues before it. The J gene is TRBJ1-5, the V gene TRBV7-2, with 9 bases fitting TRBD1. The V gene's germline CDR1 is SGHTA and CDR2 FQGNSA. There are 14 residues in the CDR3. J lost 7 bases, V lost 5 bases, and 6 bases had no gene match. CDR3 DNA (partial): TGTGCCAGCAGCCCCGGGACAGGGCGACAGCCC. Amino acids: CASSPGTGRQP. The whole CDR3 region reads CASSPGTGRQPQHF.

This clone was seen many times. The read halts 3 residues ahead of the CDR3 end, with the missing end drawn from the germline J gene. V and J are TRBV18 and TRBJ1-6; 7 bases line up with TRBD1. Trimming removed 1 base from V and 11 bases from J; junction bases left unmatched: 5. The CDR3 runs 14 residues. Germline CDR1 KGHSH, CDR2 LQKENI. Incomplete CDR3 DNA: TGTGCCAGCTCACCACGACAGGGTGAGCCACCC. Amino acids: CASSPRQGEPP. The full CDR3 reads CASSPRQGEPPLHF.

This clone showed up many times. With the read ending 3 residues before the CDR3 end, the germline J gene is used to fill in that end. The rearrangement uses TRBV7-9 and TRBJ2-1; possible D gene TRBD2, 7 bases. Germline CDR1 and CDR2: SEHNR and FQNEAQ (reference sequence). The CDR3 has 15 residues. Trimming left V 6 bases short and J 2 bases short, with 14 bases between. Incomplete CDR3 DNA: TGTGCCAGCAGGGGTGCGGGGGCAGCCTACAATGAG. Translation gives CASRGAGAAYNE. The entire CDR3 protein is CASRGAGAAYNEQFF.

The sample holds a few counts of this clone. Read coverage stops 3 residues before the CDR3 terminus; the germline J gene supplies the remainder. This chain connects TRBV19 to TRBJ1-2; maybe TRBD1 (5 bases). CDR3 length: 16 amino acids. Germline loops: CDR1 LNHDA, CDR2 SQIVND (reference sequence). CDR3 sequence: CASSIRGGISTDTYTF. The CDR3 bases that were read are TGTGCCAGTAGTATTAGGGGCGGTATAAGCACAGATACC.

This clone was counted a few times. Read sequence stops 3 residues before the CDR3 end, and the germline J gene provides the missing end. This sequence joins TRBV2 and TRBJ2-2; 7 positions match TRBD1. The length of the CDR3 is 13 residues. CDR1 and CDR2 from the germline V gene are SNHLY and FYNNEI. The CDR3 sequence: CASSDPGGEKLFF. CDR3 DNA, as far as it was read: TGTGCCAGCAGTGATCCAGGGGGTGAAAAG.

There are many counts of this clone. The read ends 3 residues early relative to the CDR3; the germline J gene fills the gap. The rearrangement links TRBV18 to TRBJ2-7; 9 nucleotides align to TRBD1. The ends lost 2 bases at V and 6 bases at J; junction bases unmatched: 20. The CDR3 length is 19 residues. Germline assignment: CDR1 KGHSH and CDR2 LQKENI. CDR3 DNA (partial): TGTGCCAGCTCACCAAGGTCAACAGGGGGCATCGGTGGGTTTGGCGAG. Translated, it gives CASSPRSTGGIGGFGE. The CDR3 in its entirety is CASSPRSTGGIGGFGEQYF.

The sample holds many counts of this clone. The covered CDR3 bases are TGTGCCAGCAGCGTAGGGACTAGCGGTCCGAACTCCTACAATGAG. It is translated as CASSVGTSGPNSYNE. The entire CDR3 protein is CASSVGTSGPNSYNEQFF. This chain joins TRBV9 and TRBJ2-1; TRBD2 matches at 10 bases. The read is 3 residues too short to cover the CDR3 end, so that end is filled in from the germline J gene. With V trimmed by 0 bases and J by 0 bases, 6 bases remained unmatched. Looked up from germline, CDR1 is SGDLS and CDR2 is YYNGEE. CDR3 length: 18 residues. Drawing the rest from reference TRBV9 and TRBJ2-1, the complete variable domain is DSGVTQTPKHLITATGQRVTLRCSPRSGDLSVYWYQQSLDQGLQFLIQYYNGEERAKGNILERFSAQQFPDLHSELNLSSLELGDSALYFCASSVGTSGPNSYNEQFFGPGTRLTVL.

This clone was detected many times. The CDR3 end falls 3 residues outside the read, so it is completed with the germline J gene. This rearrangement joins TRBV2 to TRBJ2-7, with D hard to call. CDR1 SNHLY and CDR2 FYNNEI come from the germline V gene. Trimming removed 8 bases at V and 2 bases at J, with 16 bases between. The length of the CDR3 is 14 residues. The covered CDR3 bases are TGTGCCAGCCGCCGGATAGGGTTCACCTACGAG. Its translation is CASRRIGFTYE. The complete CDR3 reads CASRRIGFTYEQYF.

This clone was detected ten times or more. The CDR3 end is not reached by the read, which stops 3 residues before it; the germline J gene fills it in. The chain is built from TRBV14 and TRBJ2-3; perhaps TRBD1 as D (6 bases). V lost 3 bases and J 3 bases, leaving 16 bases between the germline ends. From germline, CDR1 is SGHDN and CDR2 FVKESK. CDR3 length: 16 residues. The chain's CDR3 is CASSHRTAGQTDTQYF. The DNA read from the CDR3 is TGTGCCAGCAGCCATCGGACAGCCGGGCAGACAGATACG.

This clone has a count of ten or more. The CDR3 end lies 3 residues beyond the end of the read and is filled in from the germline J gene. The gene calls are TRBV10-3 and TRBJ2-1; D is unresolved. Per the germline V gene, CDR1 is ENHRY and CDR2 is SYGVKD. The ends were cut back, 2 bases at V and 4 bases at J, with 9 bases in the middle. This CDR3 comprises 14 residues. CDR3 DNA (partial): TGTGCCATCAGTGAGGAAGGGCCTTACAATGAG. It specifies CAISEEGPYNE. The whole CDR3 reads CAISEEGPYNEQFF.

This clone was seen many times. The CDR3 end lies 3 residues beyond the end of the read and is filled in from the germline J gene. This chain uses TRBV5-6 with TRBJ1-2; no reliable D call. Looked up from germline, CDR1 is SGHDT and CDR2 is YYEEEE. The CDR3 totals 15 residues. The V end was cut by 4 bases, the J end by 1 base, with 14 bases between. The sequenced part of the CDR3 DNA is TGTGCCAGCAGCCCCCAAACCTGGCTTAACTATGGC. Residues: CASSPQTWLNYG. The whole CDR3 sequence is CASSPQTWLNYGYTF. The entire variable domain, with the rest obtained from reference TRBV5-6 and TRBJ1-2, is as follows: DAGVTQSPTHLIKTRGQQVTLRCSPKSGHDTVSWYQQALGQGPQFIFQYYEEEERQRGNFPDRFSGHQFPNYSSELNVNALLLGDSALYLCASSPQTWLNYGYTFGSGTRLTVV.

This clone was seen at least ten times. The DNA ends 3 residues before the CDR3 does, and the rest of the CDR3 is filled in from the germline J gene. The rearrangement links TRBV6-1 to TRBJ2-3, with D possibly being TRBD2 (6 bases). The CDR3 extends over 15 amino acids. Germline-derived CDR1 and CDR2 are MNHNS and SASEGT. CDR3 region: CASSEDGTSLETQYF. CDR3 DNA (partial): TGTGCCAGCAGTGAAGACGGGACTTCCCTTGAGACG.

This clone was seen more than once but under ten times. The junction departs from the called germline gene at one end, perhaps through a read error. The CDR3 end falls 3 residues outside the read, so it is completed with the germline J gene. This chain links TRBV6-1 with TRBJ1-3; D ambiguous. The CDR3 has 15 amino acids. In germline, CDR1 is MNHNS, CDR2 SASEGT. CDR3 bases read: TGTGCCAGCAGTGACAGCTTAGACTCTGGAAACACG. Its translation: CASSDSLDSGNT. The entire CDR3 protein reads CASSDSLDSGNTIYF.

This clone was seen repeatedly, ten times or more. The read ends 3 residues before the CDR3 terminus; that terminus is restored from the germline J gene. The chain is built from TRBV10-3 and TRBJ2-7; no clear D. V was pared by 2 bases and J by 6 bases, with 14 bases between. In germline, CDR1 is ENHRY, CDR2 SYGVKD. This CDR3 has 14 residues. The CDR3 DNA, read in part, is TGTGCCATCAGTGAGGGCCTAGAATGGCCCGAG. Translating gives CAISEGLEWPE. The full CDR3 sequence reads CAISEGLEWPEQYF.

This clone was seen many times. CDR3 DNA, as far as it was read: TGTGCCACCAAGCTTTCTGCGGCGGCCTACGAG. Its translation is CATKLSAAAYE. The entire CDR3 reads CATKLSAAAYEQYF. This sequence joins TRBV15 and TRBJ2-7, with unresolved D. The observed sequence ends 3 residues before the CDR3 terminus, with the missing tail filled in from the germline J gene. From germline, CDR1 is LNHNV and CDR2 YYDKDF (reference sequence). Deletions cut 7 bases from V and 2 bases from J, with 15 bases between. The CDR3 has 14 residues.

This clone was picked up many times. The CDR3 extends 3 residues past the end of the read, so its final part is completed from the germline J gene. J is TRBJ2-5 and V is TRBV10-3, with 13 bases aligning to TRBD2. Germline assignment: CDR1 ENHRY and CDR2 SYGVKD. The CDR3 loop spans 16 amino acids. Unmatched junction bases numbered 8, after V lost 5 bases and J lost 5 bases. The sequenced part of the CDR3 DNA is TGTGCCATCAGTCGACTAGCGGGGGGAGGTGAGGAGACC. Encoded protein: CAISRLAGGGEET. The entire CDR3 protein reads CAISRLAGGGEETQYF.

This clone showed up many times. The read halts 3 residues ahead of the CDR3 end, with the missing end drawn from the germline J gene. The chain carries TRBV2 and TRBJ2-2; 7 positions match TRBD2. The CDR3 spans 15 residues. CDR1 is SNHLY and CDR2 is FYNNEI in the germline V gene. V was pared by 6 bases and J by 4 bases, with 8 bases of the junction left unmatched. The CDR3 bases that were read are TGTGCCAGCAGGGGAGGACTAGTGGCCACCGGGGAG. It specifies CASRGGLVATGE. The entire CDR3 reads CASRGGLVATGELFF.

The table lists this clone with many counts. The CDR3 goes on 3 residues after the read ends, and that part is filled in from the germline J gene. The rearrangement uses TRBV5-6 and TRBJ2-7, with 12 nucleotides matching TRBD2. The length of the CDR3 is 15 residues. Losses at the gene ends were 6 bases for V and 5 bases for J; bases not matched to a gene: 9. CDR1 is SGHDT, CDR2 YYEEEE, per germline. CDR3 loop: CASNGLAGSVDEQYF. CDR3 bases read: TGTGCCAGCAACGGACTAGCGGGATCGGTCGACGAG.

This clone was recorded at least ten times. The covered CDR3 bases are TGCGCCAGCAGCCGTCACCGACTAGCGGGCCAAGAGACC. Translated, it gives CASSRHRLAGQET. The entire CDR3 protein is CASSRHRLAGQETQYF. V and J are TRBV5-1 and TRBJ2-5; TRBD2 agrees at 10 bases. The CDR3 end falls 3 residues outside the read, so it is completed with the germline J gene. CDR1 and CDR2 from the germline V gene are SGHRS and YFSETQ. The CDR3 is made up of 16 amino acids. Losses at the gene ends were 4 bases for V and 1 base for J; bases not matched to a gene: 7.

This clone came up many times. The CDR3 loop is CSARDGGVSSYEQYF. The part of the CDR3 DNA that was read is TGCAGTGCTAGAGATGGCGGGGTTAGCTCCTACGAG. The V gene is TRBV20-1, the J gene TRBJ2-7; possibly TRBD2 for D (6 bases). The read finishes 3 residues shy of the CDR3 end, and the germline J gene is used to complete it. This CDR3 is 15 amino acids long. Trimming removed 0 bases at V and 0 bases at J, with 12 bases between. The germline V gene encodes CDR1 DFQATT and CDR2 SNEGSKA (reference sequence).

This clone was seen ten or more times. With the read ending 3 residues before the CDR3 end, the germline J gene is used to fill in that end. The chain employs TRBV11-2 and TRBJ2-7, with TRBD1 as a possible D gene (6 bases). Trimming cost V 10 bases and J 0 bases, with 16 bases left between them. CDR1 SGHAT and CDR2 FQNNGV come from the germline V gene. There are 14 residues in the CDR3. CDR3 protein: CATRDPGASYEQYF. CDR3 bases read: TGTGCCACCAGGGACCCAGGGGCCTCCTACGAG.